This T cell receptor (beta chain) was obtained from a study of T cells after yellow fever vaccination. Study findings and constraints: At 95% to 98% for CD4 and roughly 87% for CD8, most primary-vaccination clones showed up again after the booster. Abundant bulk-derived clonotypes could contaminate FACS-sorted repertoires.

Making TCR cDNA involved 5'RACE template switching, which added UMIs and a universal primer site. TCRdb recomputed calls from the 5' RACE reads with MiXCR, one row per CDR3 protein. The data contain hundreds of thousands of distinct CDR3 sequences, about 19% of them singletons. The CDR3 loop spans 14 amino acids. The V and J ends lost 1 base and 4 bases respectively, with 10 bases between them. CDR1 is MNHEY and CDR2 is SVGAGI in the germline V gene. As regards this clonotype: Its specificity is not known.

The source is a young man who received the YFV17D yellow fever vaccine. Sample: PBMCs, taken before the yellow fever booster vaccination. The chain employs TRBV6-5 and TRBJ1-1, with unresolved D. CDR3 nucleotide sequence: TGTGCCAGCAGTTACTATTCGGTGGGCACTGAAGCTTTCTTT. Encoded protein: CASSYYSVGTEAFF.